This TCR beta chain was identified in a study of T cells in Graves' hyperthyroidism and ophthalmopathy. It was RNA transcripts that yielded the amplified TCR beta CDR3 regions. Researchers ran a first-round RT-PCR on the TCR CDR3 using the HTBI primer set. A single record per CDR3 protein comes from TCRdb applying MiXCR to the multiplex PCR reads. Of hundreds of thousands of distinct CDR3 sequences in the sample, nearly 45% are singletons; the top ten hold under 8%. The CDR3 runs 11 residues. Germline-derived CDR1 and CDR2 are SNHLY and FYNNEI. The V gene lost 6 bases and the J gene lost 11 bases, with 13 bases spanning the gap. Used for diagnoses were clinical symptoms, serum thyroxine and TRAb, thyroid ultrasound and orbital computed tomography.

The sequencing input was peripheral blood or thyroid tissue (not recorded which). This chain connects TRBV2 to TRBJ1-1; a possible D gene is TRBD1 (6 bases). The sequence came from an adult man with Graves' disease, either hyperthyroidism or ophthalmopathy (not recorded which). CDR3 nucleotides: TGTGCCAGCAGCACAGGAAGGGGGGCTTTCTTT. Protein: CASSTGRGAFF. Looking up the rest from reference TRBV2 and TRBJ1-1 gives the full variable domain: EPEVTQTPSHQVTQMGQEVILRCVPISNHLYFYWYRQILGQKVEFLVSFYNNEISEKSEIFDDQFSVERPDGSNFTLKIRSTKLEDSAMYFCASSTGRGAFFGQGTRLTVV.